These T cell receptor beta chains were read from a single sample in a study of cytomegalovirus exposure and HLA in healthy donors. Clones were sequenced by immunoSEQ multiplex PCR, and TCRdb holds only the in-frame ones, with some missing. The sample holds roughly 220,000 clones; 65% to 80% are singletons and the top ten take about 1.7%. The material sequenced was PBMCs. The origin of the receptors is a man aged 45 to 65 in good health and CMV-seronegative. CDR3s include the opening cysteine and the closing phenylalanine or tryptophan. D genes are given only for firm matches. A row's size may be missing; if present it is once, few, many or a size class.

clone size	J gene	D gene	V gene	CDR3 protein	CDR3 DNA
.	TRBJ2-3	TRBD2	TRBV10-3	CAISELSGSRTDTQYF	TGTGCCATCAGTGAGCTTAGCGGGAGTCGCACAGATACGCAGTATTTT
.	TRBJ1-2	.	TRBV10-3	CAISDSEARILYGYTF	TGTGCCATCAGCGACAGTGAGGCCCGCATTCTCTATGGCTACACCTTC
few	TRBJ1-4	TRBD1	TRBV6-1	CASRGTGGGNEKLFF	TGTGCCAGCAGGGGAACAGGGGGCGGTAATGAAAAACTGTTTTTT
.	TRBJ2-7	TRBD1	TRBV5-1	CASRQFRGPAYEQYF	TGCGCCAGCAGACAGTTCAGGGGGCCAGCCTACGAGCAGTACTTC
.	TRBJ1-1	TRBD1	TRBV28	CASSETGAHTEAFF	TGTGCCAGCAGTGAGACAGGGGCTCACACTGAAGCTTTCTTT
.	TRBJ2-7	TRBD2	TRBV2	CASRTTGGSYEQYF	TGTGCCAGCAGGACGACTGGCGGGAGCTACGAGCAGTACTTC
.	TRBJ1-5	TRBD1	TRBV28	CASTPRQGNQPQHF	TGTGCCAGCACCCCACGACAGGGGAATCAGCCCCAGCATTTT
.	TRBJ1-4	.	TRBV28	CASSFGQGGGKLFF	TGTGCCAGCAGTTTTGGGCAGGGAGGAGGAAAACTGTTTTTT
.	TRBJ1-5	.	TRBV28	CASIHGNQPQHF	TGTGCCAGCATACATGGCAATCAGCCCCAGCATTTT
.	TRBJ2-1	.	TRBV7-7	CASSLDFATNNEQFF	TGTGCCAGCAGCTTAGATTTTGCCACAAACAATGAGCAGTTCTTC
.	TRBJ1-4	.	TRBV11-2	CASSTYSGQSREKLFF	TGTGCCAGCAGCACATACAGTGGACAGTCCCGTGAAAAACTGTTTTTT
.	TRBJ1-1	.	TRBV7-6	CASSLDRATEAFF	TGTGCCAGCAGCTTAGACAGGGCCACTGAAGCTTTCTTT
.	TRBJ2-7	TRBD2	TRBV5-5	CASSPLATGGYHEQYF	TGTGCCAGCAGCCCGTTAGCGACGGGAGGGTATCACGAGCAGTACTTC
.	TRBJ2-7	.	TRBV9	CASSVVGQSYEQYF	TGTGCCAGCAGCGTAGTTGGACAGTCCTACGAGCAGTACTTC
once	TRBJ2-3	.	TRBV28	CASTSLAEGTDTQYF	TGTGCCAGCACCTCGTTGGCGGAAGGCACAGATACGCAGTATTTT
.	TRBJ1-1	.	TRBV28	CASSFYSNTEAFF	TGTGCCAGCAGTTTCTACTCAAACACTGAAGCTTTCTTT
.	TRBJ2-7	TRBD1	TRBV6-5	CASSRPGQGGYEQYF	TGTGCCAGCAGTCGACCGGGACAGGGGGGCTACGAGCAGTACTTC
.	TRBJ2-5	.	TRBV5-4	CASSLGSDFQETQYF	TGTGCCAGCAGCTTGGGCTCGGACTTTCAAGAGACCCAGTACTTC
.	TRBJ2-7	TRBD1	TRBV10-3	CATTGDRTYEQYF	TGTGCCACAACAGGGGATAGGACCTACGAGCAGTACTTC
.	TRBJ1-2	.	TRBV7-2	CASSFARASNGYTF	TGTGCCAGCAGCTTCGCGAGGGCTTCCAATGGCTACACCTTC
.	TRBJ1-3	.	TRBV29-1	CSALWASFSGNTIYF	TGCAGCGCTCTTTGGGCCAGCTTCTCTGGAAACACCATATATTTT
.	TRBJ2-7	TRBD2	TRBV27	CASSRPLAGAVEQYF	TGTGCCAGCAGCCGCCCACTAGCGGGAGCCGTCGAGCAGTACTTC
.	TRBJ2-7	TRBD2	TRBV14	CASSPLAGGSYEQYF	TGTGCCAGCAGCCCGTTAGCGGGAGGATCCTACGAGCAGTACTTC
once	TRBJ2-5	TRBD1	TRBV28	CASSQAKKTGNGVRETQYF	TGTGCCAGCAGCCAGGCAAAAAAGACAGGGAATGGCGTTAGGGAGACCCAGTACTTC
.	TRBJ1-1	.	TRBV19	CASSMANTEAFF	TGTGCCAGTAGTATGGCTAACACTGAAGCTTTCTTT
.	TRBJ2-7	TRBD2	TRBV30	CAWSSGLAFYF	TGTGCCTGGAGCTCCGGACTAGCGTTTTACTTC
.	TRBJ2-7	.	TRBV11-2	CASSSPAGSYEQYF	TGTGCCAGCAGCTCTCCGGCGGGCTCCTACGAGCAGTACTTC
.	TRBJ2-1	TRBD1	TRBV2	CASSGDREQRVWGEQFF	TGTGCCAGCAGTGGGGACAGGGAGCAGCGGGTATGGGGTGAGCAGTTCTTC
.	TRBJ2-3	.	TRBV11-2	CASSLGGADTQYF	TGTGCCAGCAGCTTAGGGGGGGCAGATACGCAGTATTTT
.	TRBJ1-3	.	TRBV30	CAWISTGNTIYF	TGTGCCTGGATTTCCACTGGAAACACCATATATTTT
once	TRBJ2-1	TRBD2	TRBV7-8	CASSLLAGPHEQFF	TGTGCCAGCAGCTTATTAGCGGGACCACATGAGCAGTTCTTC
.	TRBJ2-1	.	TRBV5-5	CASSLGEPGDEQFF	TGTGCCAGCAGCTTGGGTGAGCCAGGCGATGAGCAGTTCTTC
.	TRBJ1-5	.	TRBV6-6	CASSSGREDQPQHF	TGTGCCAGCAGTTCGGGAAGGGAGGATCAGCCCCAGCATTTT
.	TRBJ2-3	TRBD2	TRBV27	CASIGTSGRGDTQYF	TGTGCCAGCATTGGGACTAGCGGGAGGGGAGATACGCAGTATTTT
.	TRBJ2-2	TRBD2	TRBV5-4	CASSLALAGSNTGELFF	TGTGCCAGCAGCTTGGCCCTAGCGGGGTCGAACACCGGGGAGCTGTTTTTT
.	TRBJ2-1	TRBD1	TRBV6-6	CASSPGQGAPYEQFF	TGTGCCAGCAGTCCCGGACAGGGGGCGCCCTATGAGCAGTTCTTC
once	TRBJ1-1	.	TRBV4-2	CASSPWGGMNTEAFF	TGTGCCAGCAGCCCGTGGGGGGGCATGAACACTGAAGCTTTCTTT
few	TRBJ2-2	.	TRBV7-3	CASSLQGVGTGELFF	TGTGCCAGCAGCTTACAGGGCGTCGGCACCGGGGAGCTGTTTTTT
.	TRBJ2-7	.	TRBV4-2	CASSQGRGESYEQYF	TGTGCCAGCAGCCAAGGTCGGGGAGAATCCTACGAGCAGTACTTC
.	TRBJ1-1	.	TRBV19	CASSKQGSEAFF	TGTGCCAGTAGTAAACAGGGCTCTGAAGCTTTCTTT
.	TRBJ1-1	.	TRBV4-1	CVSSSNLDRNTEAFF	TGCGTCAGCAGCTCGAATTTAGACAGGAACACTGAAGCTTTCTTT
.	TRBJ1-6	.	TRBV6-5	CASNSIGNSPLHF	TGTGCCAGCAATAGTATCGGGAATTCACCCCTCCACTTT